These 31 T cell receptor beta chains were all obtained from the same sample, sequenced in a study of beta chain features in type 1 diabetes. General study results and limits: A moderate, significant TCRB CDR3 shortening appeared in type 1 diabetes across four CD4+ subsets.

The isolated RNA, all of it, was reverse transcribed, so expressed TCRB transcripts were what got sequenced. Here immunoSEQ multiplex PCR was the method, and the copy in TCRdb shows in-frame clones only, minus some. The table lists hundreds of thousands of clones, roughly 11% of them singletons, with about 0.018% in the top ten. Antigens of these TCRs are unknown. The sequencing input was naive CD4+ T cells from blood. Every receptor here comes from a man aged 25-45 years with type 1 diabetes.

This clone was detected only a few times. The chain has TRBV7-9 and TRBJ2-7, with 11 bases identical to TRBD2. CDR1 and CDR2 from the germline V gene are SEHNR and FQNEAQ (reference sequence). With 6 bases clipped from V and 4 bases from J, the junction kept 8 bases outside the gene matches. The CDR3 consists of 15 residues. As DNA, the CDR3 is TGTGCCAGCAGTCTTCTAGCGGGGGGAGATTACGAGCAGTACTTC. This sequence encodes CASSLLAGGDYEQYF.

The chain combines TRBV25-1 with TRBJ1-4; 9 nucleotides line up with TRBD1. Germline values: CDR1 MGHDK, CDR2 SYGVNS. The CDR3 is 13 amino acids. The ends lost 6 bases at V and 12 bases at J; junction bases unmatched: 8. The CDR3 coding sequence is TGTGCCAGCAGGGGACAGGGTCAAGGGGAACTGTTTTTT. It codes for CASRGQGQGELFF.

The chain's CDR3 is CASSLVGRGTEQFF. In nucleotides, the CDR3 is TGTGCCAGCAGCTTAGTCGGCAGGGGGACTGAGCAGTTCTTC. The V call is TRBV7-2, the J call TRBJ2-1; 7 bases are shared with TRBD1. V shed 1 base, J shed 9 bases, and the junction held 6 bases outside the gene matches. Per germline, CDR1 SGHTA and CDR2 FQGNSA. The CDR3 is made up of 14 amino acids.

This chain links TRBV2 with TRBJ2-5; D is unclear. This CDR3 region has 13 residues. CDR1 and CDR2 from the germline V gene are SNHLY and FYNNEI. V was trimmed by 2 bases and J by 2 bases, leaving 6 bases between them. CDR3 in amino acids: CASSETNQETQYF. The CDR3 nucleotides are TGTGCCAGCAGTGAAACAAATCAAGAGACCCAGTACTTC.

This clone was found a few times. V gene TRBV7-9 combines with J gene TRBJ2-7; D uncertain. The CDR3 is 12 amino acids. Germline-derived CDR1 and CDR2 are SEHNR and FQNEAQ (reference sequence). Deletions cut 1 base from V and 11 bases from J, with 12 bases between. CDR3 nucleotide sequence: TGTGCCAGCAGCTTAGGCGAGAGCGTAAAGTACTTC. Translation gives CASSLGESVKYF.

This clone was picked up a small number of times. The chain uses TRBV7-9 and TRBJ1-2; the D is unclear. Trimming took 1 base from V and 4 from J, leaving 10 bases between them. The V gene's germline CDR1 is SEHNR and CDR2 FQNEAQ (reference sequence). This CDR3 comprises 14 residues. The CDR3 spells CASSLGREAYGYTF. In DNA, the CDR3 is TGTGCCAGCAGCTTAGGAAGGGAGGCCTATGGCTACACCTTC.

The chain couples TRBV4-1 to TRBJ2-3, with 9 bases lining up with TRBD2. This CDR3 has 19 amino acids. The germline V gene has CDR1 MGHRA and CDR2 YSYEKL. The V and J ends lost 1 base and 4 bases, in that order; junction bases with no gene match: 15. The CDR3 loop is CASSQGVTAGGIVADTQYF. In DNA, the CDR3 is TGCGCCAGCAGCCAAGGAGTGACGGCGGGGGGGATCGTGGCAGATACGCAGTATTTT.

The chain joins TRBV28 to TRBJ1-2; 11 nucleotides line up with TRBD1. CDR3 length: 17 amino acids. Germline trimming cut 6 bases from V and 3 bases from J; bases unmatched to any gene: 12. Germline loops: CDR1 MDHEN, CDR2 SYDVKM. In nucleotides, the CDR3 is TGTGCCAGCAGATCCTCCGGGACAGGGGGGTATCACTATGGCTACACCTTC. Translated, it gives CASRSSGTGGYHYGYTF.

The V gene is TRBV7-9, the J gene TRBJ1-1; 8 nucleotides agree with TRBD1. The CDR3 contains 13 residues. Trimming took 5 bases from V and 5 from J; bases not matched to a gene: 4. Per the germline V gene, CDR1 is SEHNR and CDR2 is FQNEAQ (reference sequence). For the CDR3, the DNA is TGTGCCAGCAGCCCACGACAGGGGACTGAAGCTTTCTTT. Translated, it gives CASSPRQGTEAFF.

This clone turned up a few times. V is TRBV7-9 and J is TRBJ1-2; D unresolved. The CDR3 runs 13 residues. The germline V and J ends were trimmed by 5 bases and 1 base, with 8 bases remaining between them. From germline, CDR1 is SEHNR and CDR2 FQNEAQ (reference sequence). The CDR3 nucleotides are TGTGCCAGCAGCCTAAGCCTTAACTATGGCTACACCTTC. This codes for CASSLSLNYGYTF.

The chain employs TRBV28 and TRBJ2-1; 7 bases fit TRBD2. From germline, CDR1 is MDHEN and CDR2 SYDVKM. This CDR3 has 15 residues. V trimming: 5 bases; J trimming: 7 bases; junction bases outside the gene matches: 11. Written as DNA, the CDR3 is TGTGCCAGCAGTCCCCCCTGGCGGGGGTCAAATGAGCAGTTCTTC. Protein product: CASSPPWRGSNEQFF.

The table lists this clone with a few counts. V is TRBV9 and J is TRBJ2-7; weak D call: TRBD2 (6 bases). V was trimmed by 4 bases and J by 5 bases, leaving 19 bases between them. The CDR3 covers 15 residues. The V gene's germline CDR1 is SGDLS and CDR2 YYNGEE. The CDR3: CASSSGTASFHEQYF. The CDR3 nucleotides read TGTGCCAGCAGCTCTGGGACTGCCTCGTTCCACGAGCAGTACTTC.

This rearrangement joins TRBV27 to TRBJ2-1; 10 nucleotides agree with TRBD2. Germline V gene sequence: CDR1 MNHEY, CDR2 SMNVEV (reference sequence). The CDR3 has 15 residues. V lost 4 bases and J lost 4; bases outside the gene matches: 4. The CDR3, as DNA: TGTGCCAGCAGTTCGGGACTAGCGTCTTACAATGAGCAGTTCTTC. Its translation is CASSSGLASYNEQFF.

The chain uses TRBV7-9 and TRBJ2-2; 8 bases are shared with TRBD1. CDR1 is SEHNR and CDR2 is FQNEAQ in the germline V gene (reference sequence). V lost 6 bases, J lost 6 bases, and 3 bases stayed unmatched. The CDR3 length is 13 residues. CDR3 coding DNA: TGTGCCAGCAGGCGGACAGGGCCCGGGGAGCTGTTTTTT. It translates to CASRRTGPGELFF.

This clone was counted only a few times. V and J are TRBV29-1 and TRBJ1-2; unclear D gene. The CDR3 has 13 amino acids. CDR1 is SQVTM and CDR2 is ANQGSEA in the germline V gene. V lost 5 bases, J lost 5 bases, and 15 bases lay in between. This CDR3 is CSVLGNGEYGYTF. The CDR3 region has the DNA TGCAGCGTTCTCGGGAACGGTGAATATGGCTACACCTTC.

This clone has just a few counts. The chain carries TRBV18 and TRBJ2-7; 10 nucleotides line up with TRBD2. Germline CDR1 KGHSH, CDR2 LQKENI. Trimming took 1 base from V and 0 from J; bases not matched to a gene: 3. The CDR3 has 16 amino acids. CDR3 protein: CASSPRTSGDSYEQYF. Written as DNA, the CDR3 is TGTGCCAGCTCACCACGCACTAGCGGGGACTCCTACGAGCAGTACTTC.

In this sample, this clone turned up a few times. The chain combines TRBV5-1 with TRBJ2-1, with 9 bases that match TRBD2. The CDR3 runs to 15 residues. Germline lookup yields CDR1 SGHRS and CDR2 YFSETQ. The J segment lost 8 bases and the V segment lost 5 bases, leaving 11 bases of the junction unmatched. DNA for the CDR3: TGCGCCAGCAGTCGGGGCGGGGGGGCCGTAGATGAGCAGTTCTTC. Translation: CASSRGGGAVDEQFF.

There are many counts of this clone. The V call is TRBV7-3, the J call TRBJ1-2; TRBD1 is a possible D gene (5 bases). CDR1 is SGHTA and CDR2 is FQGTGA in the germline V gene. The CDR3 covers 13 residues. With 4 bases removed from V and 8 bases from J, the gap between germline ends came to 14 bases. In DNA, the CDR3 is TGTGCCAGCAGCTCATCGACAGTTGGAGGCTACACCTTC. Residues: CASSSSTVGGYTF.

A few counts support this clone. The chain recombines TRBV25-1 with TRBJ2-7; D is ambiguous. The CDR3 loop spans 14 amino acids. The V end was cut by 4 bases, the J end by 6 bases, with 16 bases between. Germline CDR1 and CDR2: MGHDK and SYGVNS. CDR3 nucleotides: TGTGCCAGCAGTGCCCGACATCCTCCAGGCGAGCAGTACTTC. It codes for CASSARHPPGEQYF.

V is TRBV2 and J is TRBJ2-4, with D possibly being TRBD2 (6 bases). This CDR3 region has 12 residues. CDR1 is SNHLY and CDR2 is FYNNEI in the germline V gene. Deletions cut 6 bases from V and 8 bases from J, with 11 bases between. The CDR3 sequence is CASRRDADIQYF. DNA for the CDR3: TGTGCCAGCAGGCGGGATGCGGACATTCAGTACTTC.

This clone has a handful of counts. The chain links TRBV5-1 to TRBJ1-1; TRBD1 matches 7 bases. The length of the CDR3 is 14 residues. J lost 5 bases, V lost 3 bases, and 7 bases had no gene match. Germline V gene lookup returns CDR1 SGHRS and CDR2 YFSETQ. The CDR3 sequence: CASSSRDSRTEAFF. CDR3 bases: TGCGCCAGCAGCTCCCGGGACAGTAGGACTGAAGCTTTCTTT.

The chain carries TRBV11-1 and TRBJ1-5; D not resolved. The CDR3 is made up of 13 amino acids. CDR1 is SGHAT, CDR2 FQDESV, per germline (reference sequence). The ends were cut back, 1 base at V and 5 bases at J, with 6 bases in the middle. Here the CDR3 DNA reads TGTGCCAGCAGCTTAGGGGCATATCAGCCCCAGCATTTT. Amino acid sequence: CASSLGAYQPQHF.

The chain has TRBV5-1 and TRBJ2-7; no firm D call. V was clipped by 0 bases and J by 3 bases, with 13 bases between them. This CDR3 is built from 15 residues. CDR1 is SGHRS, CDR2 YFSETQ, per germline. CDR3 DNA: TGCGCCAGCAGCTTGGACAGCCCCGACCTCTACGAGCAGTACTTC. It translates to CASSLDSPDLYEQYF.

This clone was seen a few times. The rearrangement uses TRBV4-2 and TRBJ2-3, with D perhaps matching TRBD1 (5 bases). The CDR3 is 15 amino acids. Germline V lookup: CDR1 LGHNA, CDR2 YNFKEQ. V gave up 4 bases and J gave up 0 bases, with 11 bases separating them. The CDR3 reads CASSPGAVSTDTQYF. The CDR3 coding sequence is TGTGCCAGCAGCCCTGGGGCCGTTAGCACAGATACGCAGTATTTT.

The chain combines TRBV30 with TRBJ2-1, with 11 bases lining up with TRBD1. CDR1 is GTSNPN and CDR2 is SVGIG in the germline V gene (reference sequence). The J segment lost 14 bases and the V segment lost 7 bases, leaving 10 bases of the junction unmatched. This CDR3 contains 12 residues. CDR3: CALDRGQRWEFF. The CDR3 DNA sequence: TGTGCCTTGGACAGGGGGCAACGGTGGGAGTTCTTC.

This clone has just a few counts. The chain has TRBV19 and TRBJ2-1, with 7 nucleotides matching TRBD2. The CDR3 length is 14 residues. Germline lookup yields CDR1 LNHDA and CDR2 SQIVND (reference sequence). With 5 bases clipped from V and 9 bases from J, the junction kept 10 bases outside the gene matches. The chain's CDR3 is CASSGQRGSFEQFF. The CDR3 DNA is TGTGCCAGTAGTGGCCAGCGGGGCTCCTTTGAGCAGTTCTTC.

In this sample, this clone turned up a few times. The chain is built from TRBV5-1 and TRBJ2-1; no clear D gene. Trimming removed 0 bases from V and 6 bases from J, with 7 bases in between. CDR3 length: 13 amino acids. CDR1 SGHRS and CDR2 YFSETQ come from the germline V gene. The CDR3 DNA reads TGCGCCAGCAGCTTGGATAGCATCAATGAGCAGTTCTTC. This encodes CASSLDSINEQFF.

This CDR3 reads CASSLRSNQETQYF. The CDR3 bases are TGTGCCAGCAGCTTGAGAAGCAACCAAGAGACCCAGTACTTC. The V and J genes are TRBV7-9 and TRBJ2-5; D uncertain. This CDR3 region has 14 residues. Germline V lookup: CDR1 SEHNR, CDR2 FQNEAQ (reference sequence). Trimming took off 3 bases at V and 0 bases at J, with 8 bases between the two ends.

The sample holds a few counts of this clone. The V call is TRBV11-2, the J call TRBJ2-4; tentative D call: TRBD1 (6 bases). Per the germline V gene, CDR1 is SGHAT and CDR2 is FQNNGV. CDR3 size: 15 residues. Trimming took 10 bases from V and 0 from J, leaving 16 bases between them. Here the CDR3 reads CATEITGQAKNIQYF. The CDR3 DNA sequence: TGTGCCACCGAAATCACAGGGCAAGCCAAAAACATTCAGTACTTC.

Only a few counts were recorded for this clone. This sample includes further DNA sequences coding for the same CDR3. The CDR3 DNA reads as TGTGCCAGCAGTCGGACAGTGCAAGAGACCCAGTACTTC. Amino acid sequence: CASSRTVQETQYF. The chain joins TRBV6-5 to TRBJ2-5; possible D gene TRBD1, 6 bases. Per germline, CDR1 MNHEY and CDR2 SVGAGI. The ends were cut back, 5 bases at V and 2 bases at J, with 9 bases in the middle. This CDR3 region has 13 residues.

The V and J genes are TRBV5-1 and TRBJ1-2; D perhaps matches TRBD1 (6 bases). The CDR3 length is 15 residues. The germline gives CDR1 SGHRS, CDR2 YFSETQ. V lost 2 bases and J lost 3, with 14 bases in between. This CDR3 is CASSFQRKGDYGYTF. The CDR3 region has the DNA TGCGCCAGCAGCTTTCAACGGAAGGGGGACTATGGCTACACCTTC. Complete variable domain (other parts from reference TRBV5-1 and TRBJ1-2): KAGVTQTPRYLIKTRGQQVTLSCSPISGHRSVSWYQQTPGQGLQFLFEYFSETQRNKGNFPGRFSGRQFSNSRSEMNVSTLELGDSALYLCASSFQRKGDYGYTFGSGTRLTVV.